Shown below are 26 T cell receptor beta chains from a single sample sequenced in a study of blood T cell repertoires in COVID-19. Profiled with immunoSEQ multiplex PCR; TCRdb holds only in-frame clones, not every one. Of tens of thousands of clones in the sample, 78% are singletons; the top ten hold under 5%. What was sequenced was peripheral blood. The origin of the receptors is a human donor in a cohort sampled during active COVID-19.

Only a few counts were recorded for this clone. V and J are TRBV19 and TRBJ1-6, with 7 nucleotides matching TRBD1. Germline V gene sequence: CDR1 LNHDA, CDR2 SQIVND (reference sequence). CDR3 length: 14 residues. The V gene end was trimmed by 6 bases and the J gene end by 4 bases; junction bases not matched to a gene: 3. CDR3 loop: CASRTGTYNSPLHF. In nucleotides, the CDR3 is TGTGCCAGTAGGACAGGGACTTATAATTCACCCCTCCACTTT.

CDR3 protein: CASSPEWSSNEQYF. DNA of the CDR3: TGTGCCAGCAGCCCCGAATGGAGTAGCAACGAGCAGTACTTC. V and J are TRBV7-2 and TRBJ2-7; D unclear. In germline, CDR1 is SGHTA, CDR2 FQGNSA. CDR3 length equals 14 residues. V was pared by 5 bases and J by 5 bases, with 16 bases between.

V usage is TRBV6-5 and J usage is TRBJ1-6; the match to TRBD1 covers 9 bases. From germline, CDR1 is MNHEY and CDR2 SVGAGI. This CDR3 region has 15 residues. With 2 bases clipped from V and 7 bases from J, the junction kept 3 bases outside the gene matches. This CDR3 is CASSYTGTGNSPLHF. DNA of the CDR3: TGTGCCAGCAGTTACACCGGGACAGGGAATTCACCCCTCCACTTT.

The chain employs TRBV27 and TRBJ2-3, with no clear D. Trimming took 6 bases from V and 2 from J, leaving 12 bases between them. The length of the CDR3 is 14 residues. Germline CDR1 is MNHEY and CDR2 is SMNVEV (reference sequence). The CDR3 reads CASSPFYSTDTQYF. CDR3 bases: TGTGCCAGCAGCCCGTTCTACTCCACAGATACGCAGTATTTT.

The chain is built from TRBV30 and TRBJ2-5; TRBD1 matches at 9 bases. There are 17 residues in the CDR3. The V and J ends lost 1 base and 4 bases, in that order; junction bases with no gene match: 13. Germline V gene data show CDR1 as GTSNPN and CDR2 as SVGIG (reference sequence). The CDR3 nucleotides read TGTGCCTGGAGTGGATCTAGACAGGGGGATTGGAGAGAGACCCAGTACTTC. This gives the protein CAWSGSRQGDWRETQYF.

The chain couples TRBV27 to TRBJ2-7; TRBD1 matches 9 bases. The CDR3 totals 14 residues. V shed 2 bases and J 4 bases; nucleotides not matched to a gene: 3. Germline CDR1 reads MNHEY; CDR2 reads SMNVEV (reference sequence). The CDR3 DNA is TGTGCCAGCAGTTTACGGGGACAGGGATACGAGCAGTACTTC. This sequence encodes CASSLRGQGYEQYF.

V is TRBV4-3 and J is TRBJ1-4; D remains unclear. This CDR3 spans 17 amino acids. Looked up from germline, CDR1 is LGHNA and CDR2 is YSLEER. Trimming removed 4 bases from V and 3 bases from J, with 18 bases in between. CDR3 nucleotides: TGCGCCAGCAGCCCAGGCAGCTCCGTATCGGCTAATGAAAAACTGTTTTTT. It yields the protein CASSPGSSVSANEKLFF.

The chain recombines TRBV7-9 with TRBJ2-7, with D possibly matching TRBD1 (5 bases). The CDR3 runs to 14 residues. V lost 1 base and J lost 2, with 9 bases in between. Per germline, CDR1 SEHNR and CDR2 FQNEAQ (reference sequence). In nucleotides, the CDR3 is TGTGCCAGCAGCTTAGTTGCAGGGACCTACGAGCAGTACTTC. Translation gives CASSLVAGTYEQYF.

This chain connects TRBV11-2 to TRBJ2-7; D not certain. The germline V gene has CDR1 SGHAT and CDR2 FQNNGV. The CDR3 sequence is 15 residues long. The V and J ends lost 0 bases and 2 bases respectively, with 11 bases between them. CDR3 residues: CASSLDLGTTYEQYF. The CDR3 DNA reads TGTGCCAGCAGCTTAGATTTAGGAACTACCTACGAGCAGTACTTC.

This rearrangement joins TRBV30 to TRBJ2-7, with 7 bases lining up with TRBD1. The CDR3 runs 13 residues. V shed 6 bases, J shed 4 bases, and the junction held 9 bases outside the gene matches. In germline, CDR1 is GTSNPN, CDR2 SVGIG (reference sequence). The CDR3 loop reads CACPGQDGYEQYF. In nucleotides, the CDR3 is TGTGCCTGCCCCGGACAGGATGGGTACGAGCAGTACTTC.

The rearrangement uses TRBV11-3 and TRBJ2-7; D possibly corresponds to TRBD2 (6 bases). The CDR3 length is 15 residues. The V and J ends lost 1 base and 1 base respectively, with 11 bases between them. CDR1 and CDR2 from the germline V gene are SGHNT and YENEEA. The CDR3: CASSLGGTGSYEQYF. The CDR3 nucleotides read TGTGCCAGCAGCTTAGGCGGGACGGGTTCCTACGAGCAGTACTTC.

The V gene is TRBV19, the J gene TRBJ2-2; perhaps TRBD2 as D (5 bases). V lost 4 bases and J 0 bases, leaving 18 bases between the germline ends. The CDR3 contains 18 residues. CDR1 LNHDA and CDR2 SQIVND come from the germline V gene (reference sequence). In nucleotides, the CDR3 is TGTGCCAGTAGTACGGCGGAGGTGTTTGCGCCGAACACCGGGGAGCTGTTTTTT. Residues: CASSTAEVFAPNTGELFF.

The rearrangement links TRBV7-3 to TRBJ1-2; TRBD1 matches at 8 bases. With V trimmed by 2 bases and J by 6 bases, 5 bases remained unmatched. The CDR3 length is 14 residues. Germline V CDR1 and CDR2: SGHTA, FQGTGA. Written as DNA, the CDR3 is TGTGCCAGCAGCTTATCAGGGGGCGCCAATGGCTACACCTTC. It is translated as CASSLSGGANGYTF.

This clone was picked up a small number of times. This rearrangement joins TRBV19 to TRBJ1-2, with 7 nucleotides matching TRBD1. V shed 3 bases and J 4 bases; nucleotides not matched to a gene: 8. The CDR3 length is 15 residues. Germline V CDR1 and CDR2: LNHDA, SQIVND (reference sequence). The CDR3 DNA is TGTGCCAGTAGTATGATGAGGGGACAGCTCTATGGCTACACCTTC. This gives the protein CASSMMRGQLYGYTF.

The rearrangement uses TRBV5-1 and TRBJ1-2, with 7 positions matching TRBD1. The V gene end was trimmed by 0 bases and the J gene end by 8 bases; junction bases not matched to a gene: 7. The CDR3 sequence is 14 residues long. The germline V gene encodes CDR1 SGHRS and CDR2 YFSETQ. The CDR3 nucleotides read TGCGCCAGCAGCTTGGTTAGGGGGCGCGGAGGCTACACCTTC. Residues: CASSLVRGRGGYTF.

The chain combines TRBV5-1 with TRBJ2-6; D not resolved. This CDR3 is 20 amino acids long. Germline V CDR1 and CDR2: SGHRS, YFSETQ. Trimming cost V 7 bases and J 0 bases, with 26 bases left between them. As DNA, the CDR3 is TGCGCCAGCGGTGACTTCCGTCGAAGTGATACCAGCTCTGGGGCCAACGTCCTGACTTTC. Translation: CASGDFRRSDTSSGANVLTF.

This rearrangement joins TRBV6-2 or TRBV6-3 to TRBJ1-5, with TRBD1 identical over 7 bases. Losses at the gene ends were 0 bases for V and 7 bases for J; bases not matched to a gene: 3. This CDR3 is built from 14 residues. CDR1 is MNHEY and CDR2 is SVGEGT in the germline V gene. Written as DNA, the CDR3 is TGTGCCAGCAGTTACTCCAGGGGGAGACAGCCCCAGCATTTT. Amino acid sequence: CASSYSRGRQPQHF.

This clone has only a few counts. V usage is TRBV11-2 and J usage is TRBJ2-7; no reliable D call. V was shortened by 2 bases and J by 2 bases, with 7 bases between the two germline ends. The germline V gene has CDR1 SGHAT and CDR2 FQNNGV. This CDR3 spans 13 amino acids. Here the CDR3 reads CASSLRSPYEQYF. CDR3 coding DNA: TGTGCCAGCAGCTTACGTTCCCCCTACGAGCAGTACTTC.

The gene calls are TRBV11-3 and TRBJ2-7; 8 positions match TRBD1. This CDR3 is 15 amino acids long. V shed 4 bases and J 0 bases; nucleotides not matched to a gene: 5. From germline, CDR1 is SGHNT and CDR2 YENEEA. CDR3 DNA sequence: TGTGCCAGCAGCTCTCACAGGGGGGCCTCCTACGAGCAGTACTTC. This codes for CASSSHRGASYEQYF.

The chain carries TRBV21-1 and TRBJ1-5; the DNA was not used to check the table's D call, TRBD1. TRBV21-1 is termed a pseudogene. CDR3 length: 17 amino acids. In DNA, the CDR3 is TGTGCCAGCAGCACAACCCGCCACAGAGATAGCAATCAGCCCCAGCATTTT. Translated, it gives CASSTTRHRDSNQPQHF.

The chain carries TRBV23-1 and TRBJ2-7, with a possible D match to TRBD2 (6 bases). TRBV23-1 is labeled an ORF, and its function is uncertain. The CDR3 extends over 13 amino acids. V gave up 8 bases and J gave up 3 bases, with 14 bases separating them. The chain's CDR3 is CASGGRGNYEQYF. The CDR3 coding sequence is TGCGCCAGCGGGGGACGGGGGAACTACGAGCAGTACTTC.

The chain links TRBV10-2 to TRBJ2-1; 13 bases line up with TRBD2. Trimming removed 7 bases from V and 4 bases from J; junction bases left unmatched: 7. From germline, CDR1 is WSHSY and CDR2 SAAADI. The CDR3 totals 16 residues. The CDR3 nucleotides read TGCGCCAGCACCAGGACTAGCGGGAGTAGTTACAATGAGCAGTTCTTC. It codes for CASTRTSGSSYNEQFF.

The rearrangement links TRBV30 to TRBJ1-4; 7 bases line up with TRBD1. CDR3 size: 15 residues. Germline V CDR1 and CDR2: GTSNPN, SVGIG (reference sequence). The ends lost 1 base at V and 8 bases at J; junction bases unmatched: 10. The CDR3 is CAWSGNRGLSEKLFF. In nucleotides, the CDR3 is TGTGCCTGGAGTGGAAACAGGGGTTTGAGCGAAAAACTGTTTTTT.

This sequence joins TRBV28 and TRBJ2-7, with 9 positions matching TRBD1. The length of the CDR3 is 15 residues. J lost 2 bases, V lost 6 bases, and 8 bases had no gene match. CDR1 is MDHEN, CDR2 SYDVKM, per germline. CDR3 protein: CASRTTGGTAYEQYF. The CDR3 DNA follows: TGTGCCAGCAGGACCACAGGGGGCACGGCCTACGAGCAGTACTTC.

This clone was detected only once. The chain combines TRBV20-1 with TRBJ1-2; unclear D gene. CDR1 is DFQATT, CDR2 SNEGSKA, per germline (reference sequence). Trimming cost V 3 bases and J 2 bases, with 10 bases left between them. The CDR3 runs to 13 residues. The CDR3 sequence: CSASSNTNYGYTF. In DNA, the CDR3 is TGCAGTGCTAGTTCTAATACCAACTATGGCTACACCTTC.

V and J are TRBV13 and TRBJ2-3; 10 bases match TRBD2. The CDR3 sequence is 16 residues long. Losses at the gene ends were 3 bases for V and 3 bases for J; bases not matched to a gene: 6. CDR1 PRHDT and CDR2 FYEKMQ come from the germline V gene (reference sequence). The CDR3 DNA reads TGTGCCAGCAGCTTGGAAAGCGGGGGGGGTACAGATACGCAGTATTTT. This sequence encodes CASSLESGGGTDTQYF.